The present T cell receptor (beta chain) was sequenced within a study of cytomegalovirus exposure and HLA in healthy donors. Findings and limits, study-wide: One cluster of highly shared sequence variants probably arose as a sequencing artifact. In a later analysis, an Asian-associated ancestry cluster reportedly showed fewer N-insertions than the approximately 670-donor mean.

Turning to this clone: Its target is not known.

Vbeta (60) and Jbeta (13) primers were used in the PCR. Source study methods: A later analysis counted 70 million to 85 million unique TCR beta chains, some 11 million shared. Clones were sequenced by immunoSEQ multiplex PCR, and TCRdb holds only the in-frame ones, with some missing. That table furnishes V, J and clone size, whereas the DNA furnished D and trimming. The sample has tens of thousands of clones. The CDR3 totals 14 residues. V gave up 6 bases and J gave up 8 bases; unmatched junction bases: 7. Germline V lookup: CDR1 MNHEY, CDR2 SVGAGI. This rearrangement joins TRBV6-5 to TRBJ1-4; TRBD1 aligns across 9 bases. The source material was PBMCs. This TCR derives from a woman in her twenties or thirties in good health and CMV-seropositive. CDR3 region: CASSHRGRGEKLFF. The CDR3 coding sequence is TGTGCCAGCAGCCACAGGGGGCGAGGGGAAAAACTGTTTTTT.